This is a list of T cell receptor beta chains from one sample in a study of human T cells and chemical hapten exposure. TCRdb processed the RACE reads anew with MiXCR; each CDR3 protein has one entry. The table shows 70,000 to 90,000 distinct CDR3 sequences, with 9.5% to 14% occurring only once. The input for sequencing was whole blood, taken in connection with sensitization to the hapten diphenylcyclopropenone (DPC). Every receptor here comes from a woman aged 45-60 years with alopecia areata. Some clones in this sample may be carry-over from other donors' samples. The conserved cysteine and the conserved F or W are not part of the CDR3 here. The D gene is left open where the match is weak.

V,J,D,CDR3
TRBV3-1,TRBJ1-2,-,ASRPPGGHGYT
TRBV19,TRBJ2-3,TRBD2,ASSSSGGHTDTQY
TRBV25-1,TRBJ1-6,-,ASSEGHSPLH
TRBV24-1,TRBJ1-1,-,ATSDSRFGGAYTEAF
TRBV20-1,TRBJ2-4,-,SGPTHRDGLNIQY
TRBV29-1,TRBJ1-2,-,SVDPVPRAVGYT
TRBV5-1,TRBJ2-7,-,ASREAYEQY
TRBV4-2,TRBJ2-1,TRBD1,ASSLGQGAPNEQF
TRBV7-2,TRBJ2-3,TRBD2,ASSLVRLAAGTDTQY
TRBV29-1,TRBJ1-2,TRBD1,SDGTGDLYGYT
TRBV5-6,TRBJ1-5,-,ASSQTEAGLGVYQPQH
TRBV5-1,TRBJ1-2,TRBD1,ASSRGQGGPLGYT
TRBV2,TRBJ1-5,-,ASSELSGNQPQH
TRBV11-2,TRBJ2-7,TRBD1,ASSFGGTGKYEQY
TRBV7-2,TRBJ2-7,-,ASSLGPGSTREQY
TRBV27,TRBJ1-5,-,ASSRRPMRSNQPQH
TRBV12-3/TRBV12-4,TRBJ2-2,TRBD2,ASSLATSGRKSGELF
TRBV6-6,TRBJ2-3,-,ASSSGRGGTDTQY
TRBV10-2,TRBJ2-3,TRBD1,ASSGQGTDTQY
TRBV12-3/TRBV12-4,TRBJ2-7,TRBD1,ASSLGTGFSSYEQY
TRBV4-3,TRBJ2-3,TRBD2,ASSQDPYRTSGGLFTDTQY
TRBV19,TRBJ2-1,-,ASSARTKVDNEQF
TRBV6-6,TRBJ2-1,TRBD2,ASNQGLAGGNEQF
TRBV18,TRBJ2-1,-,ASSPRENEQF
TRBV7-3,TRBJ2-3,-,ASSHDLSTDTQY
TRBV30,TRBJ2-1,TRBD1,AWSVRDRGRNEQF
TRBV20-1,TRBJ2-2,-,SASLRVEGELF
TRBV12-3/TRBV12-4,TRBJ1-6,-,ASRSTGSGNSPLH
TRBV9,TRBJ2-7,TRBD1,ASSAETGQSPEQY
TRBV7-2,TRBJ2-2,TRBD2,ASSSSGARNTGELF
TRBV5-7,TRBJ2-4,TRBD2,RLATKNIQY
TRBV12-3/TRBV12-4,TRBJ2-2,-,ASSMLMGNTGELF